This T cell receptor (beta chain) came from a study of blood T cell repertoires in COVID-19. Study summary: Acute and convalescent COVID-19 specimens originated in the United States, Italy and Spain.

Clones were read by immunoSEQ multiplex PCR, and TCRdb kept only the in-frame ones, dropping some. The data contain 50,000 to 60,000 clones, roughly 90% of them singletons. The CDR3 is made up of 15 amino acids. Germline V lookup: CDR1 KGHSH, CDR2 LQKENI. The V and J ends lost 0 bases and 2 bases, in that order; junction bases with no gene match: 0. The clonotype was recovered from a man aged 55 to 70 with active COVID-19. The sequenced sample was peripheral blood. The rearrangement links TRBV18 to TRBJ2-7; 11 bases agree with TRBD2. CDR3: CASSPPSGRAYEQYF. CDR3 nucleotides: TGTGCCAGCTCACCACCTAGCGGGAGGGCCTACGAGCAGTACTTC.